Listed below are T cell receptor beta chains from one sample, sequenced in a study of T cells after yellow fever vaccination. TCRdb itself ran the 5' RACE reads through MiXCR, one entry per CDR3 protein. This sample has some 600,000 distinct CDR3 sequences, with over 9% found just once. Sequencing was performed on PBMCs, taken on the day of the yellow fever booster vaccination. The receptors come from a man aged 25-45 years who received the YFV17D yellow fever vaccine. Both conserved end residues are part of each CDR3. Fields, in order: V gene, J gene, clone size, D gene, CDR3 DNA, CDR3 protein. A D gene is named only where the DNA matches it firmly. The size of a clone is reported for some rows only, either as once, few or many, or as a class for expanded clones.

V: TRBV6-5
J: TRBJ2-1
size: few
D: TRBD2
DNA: TGTGCCAGCAGTTATGGGAGGGCTAGCAAGGTCTATGAGCAGTTCTTC
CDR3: CASSYGRASKVYEQFF

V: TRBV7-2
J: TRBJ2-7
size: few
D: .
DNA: TGTGCCAGCAGCTTTTCAGGGGACCACGAGCAGTACTTC
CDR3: CASSFSGDHEQYF

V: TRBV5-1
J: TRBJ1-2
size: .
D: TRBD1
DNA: TGCGCCAGCAGCCACGGGACAGGGGCGTACTATGGCTACACCTTC
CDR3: CASSHGTGAYYGYTF

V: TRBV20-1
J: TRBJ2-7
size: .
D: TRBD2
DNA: TGCAGTGCCGCTGGGGGGGGAACCTGGACTAGCTCCTACGAGCAGTACTTC
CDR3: CSAAGGGTWTSSYEQYF

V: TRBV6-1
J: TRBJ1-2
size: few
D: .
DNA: TGTGCCAGCAGCCACACTTCCGGGACAAACTATGGCTACACCTTC
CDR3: CASSHTSGTNYGYTF

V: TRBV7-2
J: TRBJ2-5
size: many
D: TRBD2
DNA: TGTGCCAGCAGCCAATCGGGGGGAGAGACCCAGTACTTC
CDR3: CASSQSGGETQYF

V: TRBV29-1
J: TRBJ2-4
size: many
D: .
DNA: TGCAGCGTTTCTCAGGAAATAAACATTCAGTACTTC
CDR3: CSVSQEINIQYF

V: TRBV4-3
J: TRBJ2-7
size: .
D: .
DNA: TGCGCCAGCAGCTCCCGGACATCTTTAGGTGAGCAGTACTTC
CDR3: CASSSRTSLGEQYF

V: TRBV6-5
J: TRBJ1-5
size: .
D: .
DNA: TGTGCCAGCAGCTACAGGGTTGGCAATCAGCCCCAGCATTTT
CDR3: CASSYRVGNQPQHF

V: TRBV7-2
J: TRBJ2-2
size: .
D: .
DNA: TGTGCCAGCAGCTTAGTATACGGGGAGCTGTTTTTT
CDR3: CASSLVYGELFF

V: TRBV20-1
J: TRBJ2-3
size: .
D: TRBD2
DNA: TGCAGTGCTAGTAGCGGGAGGGCCCGGACGCAGTATTTT
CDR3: CSASSGRARTQYF

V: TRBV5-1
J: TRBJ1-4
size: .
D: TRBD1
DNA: TGCGCCAGCAGCTTGGAGGGGGCGGAATATGAAAAACTGTTTTTT
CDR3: CASSLEGAEYEKLFF

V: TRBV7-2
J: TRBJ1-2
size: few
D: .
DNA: TGTGCCAGCAGCTTAGCCTCTCTGACATCTGGCTACACCTTC
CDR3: CASSLASLTSGYTF